This entry lists 23 T cell receptor beta chains sequenced from one sample in a study of cytomegalovirus exposure and HLA in healthy donors (dated 2017 in TCRdb). Library preparation used the immunoSEQ multiplex PCR assay. For the multiplex PCR, a mixture combining 60 forward primers for TCR Vbeta segments and 13 reverse primers for TCR Jbeta segments was used. TCRdb retrieved this table from immuneACCESS and kept in-frame rearrangements only. Not all clones are present; in checked studies, unresolved V genes account for under half, and no reason is known for the remainder. A total of roughly 260,000 clones appear in this sample, 84% of them only once. About 2% of the sample belongs to the ten largest clones. Sequencing was performed on PBMCs. These receptor sequences come from a woman between 40 and 55 years old in good health and CMV-seropositive.

The V call is TRBV7-9, the J call TRBJ2-3; 10 bases line up with TRBD2. The V gene end was trimmed by 0 bases and the J gene end by 5 bases; junction bases not matched to a gene: 5. The CDR3 runs 16 residues. Germline assignment: CDR1 SEHNR and CDR2 FQNEAQ (reference sequence). In DNA, the CDR3 is TGTGCCAGCAGCTTAGCAAGCGGGAGGGGTATAGATACGCAGTATTTT. Translating it yields CASSLASGRGIDTQYF.

This chain links TRBV28 with TRBJ2-7; TRBD2 aligns across 8 bases. The J segment lost 4 bases and the V segment lost 4 bases, leaving 9 bases of the junction unmatched. The CDR3 runs 15 residues. Germline V gives CDR1 MDHEN, CDR2 SYDVKM. The CDR3 protein is CASSSNGGRRYEQYF. CDR3 in DNA: TGTGCCAGCAGTTCCAACGGCGGGAGGAGATACGAGCAGTACTTC. The full variable domain, completed using reference TRBV28 and TRBJ2-7, is DVKVTQSSRYLVKRTGEKVFLECVQDMDHENMFWYRQDPGLGLRLIYFSYDVKMKEKGDIPEGYSVSREKKERFSLILESASTNQTSMYLCASSSNGGRRYEQYFGPGTRLTVT.

The J gene is TRBJ2-2, the V gene TRBV18; 9 nucleotides align to TRBD1. Germline V gives CDR1 KGHSH, CDR2 LQKENI. The J segment lost 6 bases and the V segment lost 2 bases, leaving 4 bases of the junction unmatched. CDR3 length equals 15 residues. Here the CDR3 reads CASSPMRQGAGELFF. Here the CDR3 DNA reads TGTGCCAGCTCACCAATGAGACAGGGGGCCGGGGAGCTGTTTTTT. The full variable domain, completed using reference TRBV18 and TRBJ2-2, is NAGVMQNPRHLVRRRGQEARLRCSPMKGHSHVYWYRQLPEEGLKFMVYLQKENIIDESGMPKERFSAEFPKEGPSILRIQQVVRGDSAAYFCASSPMRQGAGELFFGEGSRLTVL.

The genes are TRBV30 and TRBJ2-1; possible D gene TRBD1, 6 bases. From germline, CDR1 is GTSNPN and CDR2 SVGIG (reference sequence). V dropped 2 bases and J dropped 10 bases, with 21 bases sitting between them. The CDR3 is made up of 15 amino acids. The CDR3 nucleotides read TGTGCCTGGAGTCACGGACAGTCCAAGGTGGGGGAGCAGTTCTTC. It specifies CAWSHGQSKVGEQFF.

The genes are TRBV19 and TRBJ1-1, with TRBD1 matching over 12 bases. This CDR3 has 18 amino acids. The trim removed 2 bases at V and 5 bases at J, leaving 12 bases unmatched. Germline CDR1 LNHDA, CDR2 SQIVND (reference sequence). CDR3 coding DNA: TGTGCCAGTAGTATACGACCGGGACAGGGGGCTCATGGGACTGAAGCTTTCTTT. Protein: CASSIRPGQGAHGTEAFF.

The J gene is TRBJ2-3, the V gene TRBV7-2; maybe TRBD1 (6 bases). This CDR3 comprises 14 residues. The V end was cut by 4 bases, the J end by 7 bases, with 15 bases between. Germline CDR1 SGHTA, CDR2 FQGNSA. Here the CDR3 reads CASSSPVGGNTQYF. The CDR3 nucleotides read TGTGCCAGCAGCTCCCCGGTTGGGGGCAATACGCAGTATTTT.

The chain employs TRBV19 and TRBJ1-5; 9 nucleotides match TRBD1. This CDR3 region has 18 residues. The V gene end was trimmed by 4 bases and the J gene end by 4 bases; junction bases not matched to a gene: 14. The V gene's germline CDR1 is LNHDA and CDR2 SQIVND (reference sequence). CDR3 bases: TGTGCCAGTAGTAGAGAGGGACAGGGACAAATCGTAAATCAGCCCCAGCATTTT. It yields the protein CASSREGQGQIVNQPQHF.

As regards this clone: An end of the junction does not agree with germline; a read error may underlie this. V usage is TRBV4-2 and J usage is TRBJ1-4; maybe TRBD1 (5 bases). This CDR3 comprises 18 residues. The V gene's germline CDR1 is LGHNA and CDR2 YNFKEQ. CDR3 nucleotide sequence: TGTGCCAGCAGCCAAGATCAATATCGACAGTCCGATAATCAAAAACTGTTTTTT. Translating gives CASSQDQYRQSDNQKLFF.

This sequence joins TRBV7-9 and TRBJ1-4, with 9 bases matching TRBD1. Per the germline V gene, CDR1 is SEHNR and CDR2 is FQNEAQ (reference sequence). This CDR3 region has 13 residues. Trimming removed 5 bases from V and 8 bases from J; junction bases left unmatched: 3. This chain's CDR3 is CASSPGTGEKLFF. CDR3 DNA sequence: TGTGCCAGCAGCCCGGGGACAGGGGAAAAACTGTTTTTT.

The rearrangement links TRBV30 to TRBJ1-2, with D uncertain. The germline V and J ends were trimmed by 5 bases and 0 bases, with 13 bases remaining between them. CDR1 GTSNPN and CDR2 SVGIG come from the germline V gene (reference sequence). The length of the CDR3 is 14 residues. This CDR3 is CAWARGLANYGYTF. The CDR3 bases are TGTGCCTGGGCACGGGGATTAGCTAACTATGGCTACACCTTC.

The CDR3 loop reads CAISEQGYTGELFF. The CDR3 nucleotides read TGTGCCATCAGTGAGCAGGGTTACACCGGGGAGCTGTTTTTT. The chain has TRBV10-3 and TRBJ2-2, with D possibly matching TRBD1 (5 bases). The germline V and J ends were trimmed by 2 bases and 3 bases, with 7 bases remaining between them. Germline CDR1 and CDR2: ENHRY and SYGVKD. The CDR3 covers 14 residues.

This sequence joins TRBV5-1 and TRBJ2-7; TRBD2 matches 8 bases. Germline CDR1 is SGHRS and CDR2 is YFSETQ. After removal of 0 bases from V and 3 bases from J, the junction contained 5 bases not matched to a gene. CDR3 length: 15 residues. DNA for the CDR3: TGCGCCAGCAGCTTGGATGGGACTAGTGTCTACGAGCAGTACTTC. It codes for CASSLDGTSVYEQYF. The entire variable domain, with the rest obtained from reference TRBV5-1 and TRBJ2-7, is as follows: KAGVTQTPRYLIKTRGQQVTLSCSPISGHRSVSWYQQTPGQGLQFLFEYFSETQRNKGNFPGRFSGRQFSNSRSEMNVSTLELGDSALYLCASSLDGTSVYEQYFGPGTRLTVT.

This rearrangement joins TRBV27 to TRBJ2-1; 7 nucleotides align to TRBD1. Germline values: CDR1 MNHEY, CDR2 SMNVEV (reference sequence). CDR3 length: 15 amino acids. With V trimmed by 0 bases and J by 4 bases, 3 bases remained unmatched. The CDR3 DNA follows: TGTGCCAGCAGTTTATCGGGGGACAGATACAATGAGCAGTTCTTC. This gives the protein CASSLSGDRYNEQFF.

The CDR3 protein is CASSLVQGSDGYTF. In DNA, the CDR3 is TGCGCCAGCAGCTTGGTTCAGGGATCGGATGGCTACACCTTC. V and J are TRBV5-1 and TRBJ1-2; D possibly corresponds to TRBD1 (5 bases). CDR3 length: 14 amino acids. Germline assignment: CDR1 SGHRS and CDR2 YFSETQ. V was trimmed by 0 bases and J by 6 bases, leaving 12 bases between them.

The chain uses TRBV29-1 and TRBJ2-2; TRBD2 matches at 8 bases. The CDR3 has 13 amino acids. Trimming removed 4 bases from V and 5 bases from J; junction bases left unmatched: 3. Germline V gene sequence: CDR1 SQVTM, CDR2 ANQGSEA. In nucleotides, the CDR3 is TGCAGCGTTGGACCGGGGGGGACCGGGGAGCTGTTTTTT. It is translated as CSVGPGGTGELFF.

For the CDR3, the DNA is TGTGCCAGCAGTCGACTAGGCTCCTACAATGAGCAGTTCTTC. Translated, it gives CASSRLGSYNEQFF. The genes are TRBV6-5 and TRBJ2-1; D possibly corresponds to TRBD2 (6 bases). In germline, CDR1 is MNHEY, CDR2 SVGAGI. Trimming took 5 bases from V and 0 from J, leaving 8 bases between them. The CDR3 contains 14 residues.

This chain connects TRBV19 to TRBJ2-7, with 8 bases identical to TRBD1. After removal of 3 bases from V and 2 bases from J, the junction contained 9 bases not matched to a gene. CDR3 length: 16 residues. Germline lookup yields CDR1 LNHDA and CDR2 SQIVND (reference sequence). CDR3 in amino acids: CASSISVQGVPYEQYF. The CDR3 DNA reads as TGTGCCAGTAGTATTTCCGTACAGGGGGTCCCCTACGAGCAGTACTTC.

The V call is TRBV11-2, the J call TRBJ1-1; D gene uncertain. CDR3 length equals 13 residues. Germline CDR1 reads SGHAT; CDR2 reads FQNNGV. The V and J ends lost 0 bases and 1 base respectively, with 3 bases between them. CDR3 DNA sequence: TGTGCCAGCAGCTTAGAGGCGAACACTGAAGCTTTCTTT. This sequence encodes CASSLEANTEAFF.

The chain uses TRBV6-5 and TRBJ2-3; possibly TRBD2 for D (5 bases). Trimming cost V 6 bases and J 2 bases, with 12 bases left between them. The CDR3 has 14 residues. The germline V gene has CDR1 MNHEY and CDR2 SVGAGI. In nucleotides, the CDR3 is TGTGCCAGCAGCCGTAGCGACCCCACAGATACGCAGTATTTT. Encoded protein: CASSRSDPTDTQYF.

The chain carries TRBV30 and TRBJ1-4, with 7 bases aligning to TRBD1. In germline, CDR1 is GTSNPN, CDR2 SVGIG (reference sequence). V dropped 2 bases and J dropped 0; count of bases not matched to a gene: 9. The CDR3 loop spans 17 amino acids. The CDR3 DNA follows: TGTGCCTGGAGTCGGGGACAGAGCCTAACAACTAATGAAAAACTGTTTTTT. Protein: CAWSRGQSLTTNEKLFF.

This clone was counted a few times. V and J are TRBV4-2 and TRBJ1-5; D is perhaps TRBD1 (6 bases). V dropped 0 bases and J dropped 1 base, with 13 bases sitting between them. The V gene's germline CDR1 is LGHNA and CDR2 YNFKEQ. CDR3 length: 17 residues. CDR3 bases: TGTGCCAGCAGCCAAGAATTCCCTCAGGGGAGCAATCAGCCCCAGCATTTT. It specifies CASSQEFPQGSNQPQHF.

CDR3 in DNA: TGTGCCAGCAGCTCTCGGACAGCGACCTCTGGAAACACCATATATTTT. Protein sequence: CASSSRTATSGNTIYF. V is TRBV9 and J is TRBJ1-3; weak D call: TRBD1 (6 bases). The V end was cut by 4 bases, the J end by 0 bases, with 14 bases between. Germline CDR1 reads SGDLS; CDR2 reads YYNGEE. The CDR3 runs to 16 residues.

This CDR3 reads CASSVAGVSYNEQFF. DNA of the CDR3: TGTGCCAGCAGCGTAGCTGGAGTCTCCTACAATGAGCAGTTCTTC. The V and J genes are TRBV9 and TRBJ2-1; D unclear. The length of the CDR3 is 15 residues. Germline V gene data show CDR1 as SGDLS and CDR2 as YYNGEE. V was shortened by 0 bases and J by 0 bases, with 7 bases between the two germline ends.